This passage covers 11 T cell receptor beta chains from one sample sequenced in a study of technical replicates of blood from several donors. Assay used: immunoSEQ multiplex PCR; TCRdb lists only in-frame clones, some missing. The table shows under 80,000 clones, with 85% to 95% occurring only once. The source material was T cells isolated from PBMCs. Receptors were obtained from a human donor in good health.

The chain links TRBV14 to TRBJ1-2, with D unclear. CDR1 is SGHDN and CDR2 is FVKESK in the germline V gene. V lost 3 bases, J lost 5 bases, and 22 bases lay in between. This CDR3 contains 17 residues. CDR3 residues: CASSHLRVAVTGYGYTF. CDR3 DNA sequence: TGTGCCAGCAGCCACCTACGGGTAGCGGTAACTGGGTATGGCTACACCTTC.

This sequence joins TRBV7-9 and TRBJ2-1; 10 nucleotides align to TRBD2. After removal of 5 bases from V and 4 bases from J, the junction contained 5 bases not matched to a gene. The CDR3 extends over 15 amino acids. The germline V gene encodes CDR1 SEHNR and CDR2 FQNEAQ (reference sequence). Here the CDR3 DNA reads TGTGCCAGCAGCCCCGGACTAGCGGTGTACAATGAGCAGTTCTTC. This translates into CASSPGLAVYNEQFF.

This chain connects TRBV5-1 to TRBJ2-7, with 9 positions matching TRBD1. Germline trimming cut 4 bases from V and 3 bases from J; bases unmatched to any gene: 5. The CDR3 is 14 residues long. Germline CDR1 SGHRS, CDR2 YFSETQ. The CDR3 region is CASSIGTGIYEQYF. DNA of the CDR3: TGCGCCAGCAGCATTGGGACAGGGATCTACGAGCAGTACTTC.

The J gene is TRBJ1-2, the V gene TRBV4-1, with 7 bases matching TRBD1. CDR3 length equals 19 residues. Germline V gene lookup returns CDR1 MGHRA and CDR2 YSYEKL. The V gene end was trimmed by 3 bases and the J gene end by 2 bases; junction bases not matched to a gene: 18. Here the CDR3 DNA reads TGCGCCAGCAGCCAGCCCTTGAGACAGGGTCGTGGGATGAACTATGGCTACACCTTC. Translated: CASSQPLRQGRGMNYGYTF.

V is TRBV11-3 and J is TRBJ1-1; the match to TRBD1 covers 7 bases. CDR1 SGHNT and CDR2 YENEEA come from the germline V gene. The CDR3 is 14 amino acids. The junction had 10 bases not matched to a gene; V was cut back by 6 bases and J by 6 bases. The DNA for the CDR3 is TGTGCCAGCAGGATTAGACAGGGTGGGGCTGAAGCTTTCTTT. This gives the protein CASRIRQGGAEAFF.

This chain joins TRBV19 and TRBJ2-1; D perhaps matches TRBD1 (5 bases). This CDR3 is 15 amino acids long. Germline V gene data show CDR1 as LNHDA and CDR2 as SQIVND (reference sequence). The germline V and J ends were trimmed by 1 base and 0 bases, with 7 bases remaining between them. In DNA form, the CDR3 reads TGTGCCAGTAGTATAGGCAGGGACTCCTACAATGAGCAGTTCTTC. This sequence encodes CASSIGRDSYNEQFF.

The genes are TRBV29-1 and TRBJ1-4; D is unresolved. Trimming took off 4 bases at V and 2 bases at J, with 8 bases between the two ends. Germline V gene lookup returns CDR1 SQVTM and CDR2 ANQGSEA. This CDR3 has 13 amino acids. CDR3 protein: CSVGEGTNEKLFF. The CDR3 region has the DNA TGCAGCGTTGGAGAGGGCACTAATGAAAAACTGTTTTTT.

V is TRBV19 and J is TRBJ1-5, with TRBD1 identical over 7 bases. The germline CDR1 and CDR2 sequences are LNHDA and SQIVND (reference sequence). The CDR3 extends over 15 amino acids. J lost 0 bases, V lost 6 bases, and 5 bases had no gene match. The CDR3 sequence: CASRNKGASNQPQHF. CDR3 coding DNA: TGTGCCAGTAGAAACAAGGGGGCTAGCAATCAGCCCCAGCATTTT.

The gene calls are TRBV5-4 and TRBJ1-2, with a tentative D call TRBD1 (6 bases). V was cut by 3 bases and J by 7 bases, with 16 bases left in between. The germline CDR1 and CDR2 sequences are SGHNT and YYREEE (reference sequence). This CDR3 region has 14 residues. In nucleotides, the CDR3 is TGTGCCAGCAGCTACCTAGGGGCAGGGGCTGGCTACACCTTC. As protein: CASSYLGAGAGYTF.

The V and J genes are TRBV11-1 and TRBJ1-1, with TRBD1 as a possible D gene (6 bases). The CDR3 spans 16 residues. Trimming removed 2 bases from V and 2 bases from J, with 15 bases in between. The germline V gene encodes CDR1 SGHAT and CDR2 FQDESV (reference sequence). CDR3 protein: CASSLTFTGINTEAFF. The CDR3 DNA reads TGTGCCAGCAGCTTAACGTTTACAGGGATTAACACTGAAGCTTTCTTT.

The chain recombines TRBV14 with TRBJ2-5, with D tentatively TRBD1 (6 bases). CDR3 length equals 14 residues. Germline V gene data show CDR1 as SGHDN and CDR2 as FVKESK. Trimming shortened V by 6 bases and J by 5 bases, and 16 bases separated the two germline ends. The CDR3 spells CASRPQGITETQYF. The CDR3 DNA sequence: TGTGCCAGCAGGCCTCAGGGGATTACTGAGACCCAGTACTTC.